The sequence of this TCR beta chain was determined in a study of long-term antiretroviral therapy in people with HIV (dated by TCRdb to between 2021 and 2023). The study in broad terms: The earliest samples were collected approximately a decade before the 2015 WHO recommendation for immediate ART, a period when ART was typically delayed until CD4 counts fell. About 35% of the 30 participants with HIV were female. Whether ART initiation and durable HIV suppression were associated with changes in peripheral blood TRB repertoire composition and diversity was tested in a retrospective serial study. From 30 adults with confirmed HIV infection, the cohort provided fewer than 200 cryopreserved PBMC samples, gathered serially across a mean of around 6 years (range 1-12). No cross-contamination during QIAcube processing was shown when test extractions of a monoclonal T-cell line were performed alongside a few dozen polyclonal samples. Broader findings and caveats from the paper: Samples dated from the mid-2000s to the late 2010s, and the ART regimens used may be less effective than current ones. Inferences about post-ART repertoire changes were limited because no data were available on ART adherence, viral resistance or therapy changes. Compared with controls, HIV repertoires had narrower CDR3 length ranges, and the network structure pointed to an antigen-experienced repertoire that shifted only slightly toward naive after ART. Expanded TRB clones identified before ART initiation dominated the repertoire at all time points, although this dominance fluctuated and declined in many PLHIV after ART. Starting ART was linked to a significant rise in TRB diversity, yet even with long-term ART the diversity remained significantly lower than in transplant donor controls. Since PBMC availability was limited, sequencing covered only the TCR beta chain, with no alpha chain pairing. Because pre-ART samples had limited cell numbers, profiling was done on unsorted PBMC rather than on sorted CD4+ and CD8+ T cells.

Inclusion was restricted to participants for whom at least one PBMC sample before ART initiation and at least two post-ART samples were available. All participants with HIV were treated in the United States of America. Before DNA extraction, cryopreserved samples of 1-10 million PBMC were thawed and then washed. At the time of the earliest PBMC sample, participants with HIV were aged between about 23 and 54 years. PBMC samples were contributed by each participant from 1-4 timepoints before ART initiation and 2-8 timepoints after ART initiation, with a median of 7 samples. For every participant, serial HIV viral load, CD4+ T-cell count, ART history and demographic data were obtained. Genomic DNA was extracted from unsorted PBMC with a Qiagen kit on a QIAcube, processed in batches of 12 samples. The immunoSEQ hsTCRB v3.0 assay was used at survey level resolution for TRB variable region sequencing. A depth of 40,000-50,000 T-cell genomes per sample was targeted for TRB sequencing. TRB libraries were pooled and sequenced on an Illumina MiSeq using a v3 150-cycle kit. As for the authors' bioinformatics: Analysis of repertoires was carried out in R inside a reproducible Nextflow workflow spanning QC, data transformation and analysis. LymphoSeq2, an R package for exploring AIRR-Seq data, was used to implement custom analyses. After excluding several samples that yielded fewer than 5000 total TRB sequences, fewer than 200 HIV repertoires remained for analysis. Among the 180 to 200 retained HIV repertoires, about 60 were collected before ART initiation and 120 to 140 were collected after ART initiation. Each repertoire was downsampled to 5000 TRB nucleotide sequences, and summary statistics were averaged across 100 downsampling iterations. The analysis kept only TRB sequences whose CDR3 regions were at least seven amino acids long. A Shannon entropy-derived clonality score and the Gini coefficient were used to measure diversity. Repertoire networks linked the top 5000 CDR3 amino acid sequences whenever two sequences differed by an edit distance of one. For TRB CDR3 amino acid sequences, GLIPH2 was used to predict antigen specificity groups and MHC restriction. To flag known associations with CMV, EBV, HIV or tissue antigens, CDR3 amino acid sequences were compared against VDJdb and McPAS-TCR. Pre-ART, post-ART and control groups were compared with Wilcoxon signed-rank tests and Holm-Bonferroni correction. TCRdb carries this immuneACCESS record with in-frame sequences only. Its versions omit some clonotypes, under half of them owing to an unresolved V gene in the studies checked, with the rest unexplained. V, J and clone size were drawn from that table, and D and trimming were deduced from the DNA. The sample profile shows over 15,000 clones; around 79% of them were found once. The top ten clones comprise 10% to 13% of the sample.

Points on this clone: Its antigen is still unknown. No clone much larger than this one lies a single base away; base qualities are absent.

This TCR was sampled from a woman aged 40-49 years with HIV. Specimen: unsorted PBMCs, collected 2.3 years after starting antiretroviral therapy.

The DNA is as follows: TGTGCCAGCAGCTTGGGAGGGGGCTACCCCGGGGAGCTGTTTTTT. Its product reads: CASSLGGGYPGELFF. The rearrangement joined TRBV11-2 to TRBJ2-2; the D gene is tentatively TRBD1 or TRBD2, each matching 7 bases. The CDR3, from cysteine to phenylalanine, totals 15 residues. The read is trimmed to its CDR3 DNA, 45 bases read in frame from base 1. V loses 3 bases, J loses 6 bases, and the germline ends lie 14 bases apart. CDR1 and CDR2 are drawn from the germline V gene: SGHAT, FQNNGV.